This T cell receptor (beta chain) was sequenced for a study of cytomegalovirus exposure and HLA in healthy donors. At the level of the study: Earlier sequencing of 150 million to 200 million T cells yielded 100 million to 140 million unique TCR beta sequences. Study findings and constraints: Judged likely to be a sequencing artifact was a cluster of highly shared sequence variants. The listing of 150 to 200 TCR beta chains classed them as cytomegalovirus-associated.

13 Jbeta primers and 60 Vbeta primers were used for the PCR. Original processing methods: The count from a later analysis was 70 million to 85 million unique TCR beta chains, about 9.9 million of them shared. Repertoires were generated with immunoSEQ multiplex PCR, while TCRdb's copy carries only in-frame clones and drops some. For V, J and clone size, that table is used; D and trimming come from the DNA. The repertoire includes approximately 100,000 clones, approximately 75% of them detected once, and under 2% sits in the top ten. The CDR3 loop spans 14 amino acids. The ends were cut back, 2 bases at V and 2 bases at J, with 10 bases in the middle. Germline V lookup: CDR1 SNHLY, CDR2 FYNNEI. As to this clone: The target antigen is unknown.

The TCR comes from a woman between 35 and 50 years old in good health and CMV-seronegative. The gene calls are TRBV2 and TRBJ2-7; D possibly corresponds to TRBD1 (6 bases). What was sequenced was PBMCs. CDR3 coding DNA: TGTGCCAGCAGTGAATGGACAGCTCCCTACGAGCAGTACTTC. It is translated as CASSEWTAPYEQYF.